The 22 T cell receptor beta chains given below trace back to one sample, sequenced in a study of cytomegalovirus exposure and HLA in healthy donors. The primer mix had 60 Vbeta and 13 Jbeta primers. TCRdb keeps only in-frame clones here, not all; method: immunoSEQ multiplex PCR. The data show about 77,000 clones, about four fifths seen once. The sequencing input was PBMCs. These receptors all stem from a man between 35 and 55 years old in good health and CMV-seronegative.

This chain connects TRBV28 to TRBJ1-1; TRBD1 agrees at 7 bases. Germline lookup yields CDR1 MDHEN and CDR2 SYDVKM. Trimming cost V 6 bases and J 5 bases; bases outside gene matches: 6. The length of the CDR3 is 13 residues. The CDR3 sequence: CASSTGVGTEAFF. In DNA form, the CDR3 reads TGTGCCAGCAGCACAGGGGTGGGGACTGAAGCTTTCTTT.

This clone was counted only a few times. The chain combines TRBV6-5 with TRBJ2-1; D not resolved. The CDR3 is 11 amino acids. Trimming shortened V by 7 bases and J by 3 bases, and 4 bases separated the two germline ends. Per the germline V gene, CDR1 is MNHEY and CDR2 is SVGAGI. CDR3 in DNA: TGTGCCAGCATCTTCTACAATGAGCAGTTCTTC. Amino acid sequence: CASIFYNEQFF.

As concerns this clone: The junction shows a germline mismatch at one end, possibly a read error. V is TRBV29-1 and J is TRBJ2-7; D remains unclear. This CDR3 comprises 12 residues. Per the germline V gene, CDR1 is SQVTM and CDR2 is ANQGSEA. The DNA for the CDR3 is TGCAGCGTTGTAACGGTCTCCTACGGGCAGTACTTC. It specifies CSVVTVSYGQYF.

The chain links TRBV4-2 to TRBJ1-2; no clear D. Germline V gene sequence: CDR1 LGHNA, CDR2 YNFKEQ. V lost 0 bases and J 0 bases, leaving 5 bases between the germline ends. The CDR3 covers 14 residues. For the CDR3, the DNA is TGTGCCAGCAGCCAAGAGGGCACTAACTATGGCTACACCTTC. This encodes CASSQEGTNYGYTF.

The CDR3 loop is CAWSVWERAFF. The CDR3 bases are TGTGCCTGGAGTGTATGGGAGAGAGCTTTCTTT. V is TRBV30 and J is TRBJ1-1, with no clear D. Germline V gives CDR1 GTSNPN, CDR2 SVGIG (reference sequence). V was clipped by 0 bases and J by 10 bases, with 9 bases between them. The CDR3 loop spans 11 amino acids.

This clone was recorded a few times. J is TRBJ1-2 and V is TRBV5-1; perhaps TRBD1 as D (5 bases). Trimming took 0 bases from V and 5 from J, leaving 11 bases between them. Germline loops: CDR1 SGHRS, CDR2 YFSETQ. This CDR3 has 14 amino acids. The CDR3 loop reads CASSLEGAYYGYTF. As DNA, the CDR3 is TGCGCCAGCAGCTTGGAAGGGGCGTATTATGGCTACACCTTC.

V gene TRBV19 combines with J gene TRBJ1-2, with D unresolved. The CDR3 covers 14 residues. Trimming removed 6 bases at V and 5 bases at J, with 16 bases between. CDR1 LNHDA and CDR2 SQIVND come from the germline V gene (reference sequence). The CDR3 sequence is CASSVGLLNYGYTF. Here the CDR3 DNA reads TGTGCCAGTAGCGTAGGACTGCTAAATTATGGCTACACCTTC.

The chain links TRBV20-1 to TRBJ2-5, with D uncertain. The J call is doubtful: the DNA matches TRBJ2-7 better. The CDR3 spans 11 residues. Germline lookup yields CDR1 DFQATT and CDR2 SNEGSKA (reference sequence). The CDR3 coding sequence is TGCAGTGCTAGAGTGAACTACGAGCAGTACTTC. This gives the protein CSARVNYEQYF.

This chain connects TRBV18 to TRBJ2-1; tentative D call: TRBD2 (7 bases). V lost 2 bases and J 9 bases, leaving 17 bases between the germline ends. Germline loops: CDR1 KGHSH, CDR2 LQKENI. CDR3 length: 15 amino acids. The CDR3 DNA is TGTGCCAGCTCACCAGGGGAGGGGGTTCGTAGTGAGCAGTTCTTC. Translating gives CASSPGEGVRSEQFF.

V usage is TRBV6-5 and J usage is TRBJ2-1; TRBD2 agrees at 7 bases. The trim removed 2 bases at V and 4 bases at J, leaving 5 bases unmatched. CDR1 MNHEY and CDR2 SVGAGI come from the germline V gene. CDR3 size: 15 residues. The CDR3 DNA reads TGTGCCAGCAGTTACGGCGGGGGTATTTACAATGAGCAGTTCTTC. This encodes CASSYGGGIYNEQFF.

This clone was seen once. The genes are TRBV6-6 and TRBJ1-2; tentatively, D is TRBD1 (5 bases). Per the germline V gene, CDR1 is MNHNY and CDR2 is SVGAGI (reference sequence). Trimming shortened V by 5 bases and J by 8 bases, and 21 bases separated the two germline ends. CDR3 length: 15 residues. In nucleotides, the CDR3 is TGTGCCAGCAGTCAAATCGACGTTCTCGGGGGGGGCTACACCTTC. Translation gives CASSQIDVLGGGYTF.

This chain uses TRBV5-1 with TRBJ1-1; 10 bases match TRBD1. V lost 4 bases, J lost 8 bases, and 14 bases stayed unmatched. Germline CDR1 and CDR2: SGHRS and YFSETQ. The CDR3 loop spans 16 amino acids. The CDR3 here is CASSVRSGTGECEAFF. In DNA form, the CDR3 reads TGCGCCAGCAGCGTCCGATCCGGGACAGGGGAATGCGAAGCTTTCTTT.

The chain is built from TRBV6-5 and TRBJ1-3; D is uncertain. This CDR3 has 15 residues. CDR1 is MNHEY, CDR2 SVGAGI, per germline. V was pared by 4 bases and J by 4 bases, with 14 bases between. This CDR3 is CASSLDYRSGNTIYF. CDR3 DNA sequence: TGTGCCAGCAGTTTAGATTACAGATCCGGAAACACCATATATTTT.

CDR3 bases: TGTGCCAGCAGTGACGACCCAGGGTTGTATGGCTACACCTTC. Protein sequence: CASSDDPGLYGYTF. The gene calls are TRBV6-4 and TRBJ1-2; a weak D match, TRBD1 (5 bases). V was trimmed by 2 bases and J by 5 bases, leaving 12 bases between them. The CDR3 is 14 residues long. Per germline, CDR1 MRHNA and CDR2 SNTAGT.

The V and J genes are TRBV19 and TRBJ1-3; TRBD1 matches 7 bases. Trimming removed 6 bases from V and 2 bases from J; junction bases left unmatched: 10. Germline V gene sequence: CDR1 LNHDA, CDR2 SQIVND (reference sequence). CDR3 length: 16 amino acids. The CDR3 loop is CASRPTGDRTGNTIYF. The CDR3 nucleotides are TGTGCCAGTAGACCCACGGGGGACAGAACTGGAAACACCATATATTTT.

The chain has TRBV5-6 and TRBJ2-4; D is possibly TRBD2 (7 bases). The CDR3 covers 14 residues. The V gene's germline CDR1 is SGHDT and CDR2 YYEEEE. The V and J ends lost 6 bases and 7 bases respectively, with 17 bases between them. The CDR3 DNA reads TGTGCCAGCAAGATAAGGGGGGGCATCAACATTCAGTACTTC. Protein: CASKIRGGINIQYF.

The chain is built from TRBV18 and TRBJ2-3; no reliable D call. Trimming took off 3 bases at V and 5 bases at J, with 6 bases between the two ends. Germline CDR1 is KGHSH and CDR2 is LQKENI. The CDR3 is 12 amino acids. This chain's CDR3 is CASSPSGDTQYF. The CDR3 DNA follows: TGTGCCAGCTCACCGTCAGGAGATACGCAGTATTTT.

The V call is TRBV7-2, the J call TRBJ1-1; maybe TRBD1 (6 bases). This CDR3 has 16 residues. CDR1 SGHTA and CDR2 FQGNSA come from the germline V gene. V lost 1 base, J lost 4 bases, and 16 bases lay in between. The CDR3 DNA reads TGTGCCAGCAGCTTAGGGGGACACCATGGTAGCACTGAAGCTTTCTTT. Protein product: CASSLGGHHGSTEAFF.

CDR3 protein: CASRVGTGKGDTQYF. The CDR3 coding sequence is TGTGCCAGCAGAGTCGGGACAGGGAAAGGAGATACGCAGTATTTT. The gene calls are TRBV5-4 and TRBJ2-3; 9 positions match TRBD1. CDR1 is SGHNT and CDR2 is YYREEE in the germline V gene (reference sequence). This CDR3 region has 15 residues. V shed 5 bases and J 5 bases; nucleotides not matched to a gene: 9.

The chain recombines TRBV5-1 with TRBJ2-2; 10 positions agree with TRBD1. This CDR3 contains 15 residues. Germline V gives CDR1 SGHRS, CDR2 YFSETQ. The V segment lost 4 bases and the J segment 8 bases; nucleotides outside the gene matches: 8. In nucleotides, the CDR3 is TGCGCCAGCAGCATGGGACAGGGGAACTTGGGGGAGCTGTTTTTT. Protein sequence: CASSMGQGNLGELFF.

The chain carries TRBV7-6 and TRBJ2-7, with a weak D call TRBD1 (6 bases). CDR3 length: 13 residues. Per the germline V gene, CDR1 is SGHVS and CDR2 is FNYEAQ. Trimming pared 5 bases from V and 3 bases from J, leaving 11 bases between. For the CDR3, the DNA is TGTGCCAGCAGCAGGACAGAAAACTACGAGCAGTACTTC. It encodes CASSRTENYEQYF.

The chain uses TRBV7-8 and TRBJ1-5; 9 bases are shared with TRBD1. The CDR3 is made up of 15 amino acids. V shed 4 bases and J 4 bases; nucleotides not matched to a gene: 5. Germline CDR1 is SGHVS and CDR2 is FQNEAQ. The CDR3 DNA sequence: TGTGCCAGCAGCTCAGGGACAGGGCGGAATCAGCCCCAGCATTTT. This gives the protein CASSSGTGRNQPQHF.